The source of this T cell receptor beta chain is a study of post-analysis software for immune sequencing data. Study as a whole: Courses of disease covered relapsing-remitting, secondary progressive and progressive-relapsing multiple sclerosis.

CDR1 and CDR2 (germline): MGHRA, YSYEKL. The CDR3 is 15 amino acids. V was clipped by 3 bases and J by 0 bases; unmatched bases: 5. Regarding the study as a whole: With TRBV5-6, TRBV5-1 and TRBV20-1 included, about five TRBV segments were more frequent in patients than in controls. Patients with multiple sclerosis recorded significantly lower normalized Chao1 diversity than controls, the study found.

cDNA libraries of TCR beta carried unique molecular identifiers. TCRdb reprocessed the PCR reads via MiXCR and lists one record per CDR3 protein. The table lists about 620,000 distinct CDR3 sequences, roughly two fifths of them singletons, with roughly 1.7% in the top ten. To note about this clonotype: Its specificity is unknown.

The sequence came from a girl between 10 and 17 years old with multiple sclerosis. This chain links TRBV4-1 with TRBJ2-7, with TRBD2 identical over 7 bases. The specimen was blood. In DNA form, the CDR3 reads TGCGCCAGCAGCCACTTTGGCGGGAGCTCCTACGAGCAGTACTTC. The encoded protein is CASSHFGGSSYEQYF.